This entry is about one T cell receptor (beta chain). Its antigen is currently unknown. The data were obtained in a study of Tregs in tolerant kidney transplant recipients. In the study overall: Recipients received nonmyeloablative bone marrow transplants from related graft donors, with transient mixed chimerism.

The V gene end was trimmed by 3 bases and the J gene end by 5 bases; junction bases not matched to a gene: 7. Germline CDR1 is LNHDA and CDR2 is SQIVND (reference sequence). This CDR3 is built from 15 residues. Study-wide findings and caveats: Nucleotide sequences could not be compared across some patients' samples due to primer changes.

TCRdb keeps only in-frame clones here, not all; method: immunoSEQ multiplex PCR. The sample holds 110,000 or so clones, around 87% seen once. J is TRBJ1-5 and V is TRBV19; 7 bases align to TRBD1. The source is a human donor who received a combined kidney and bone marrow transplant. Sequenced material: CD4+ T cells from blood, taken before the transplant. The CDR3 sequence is CASSIDRDSYQPQHF. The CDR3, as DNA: TGTGCCAGTAGTATTGACCGGGACAGCTATCAGCCCCAGCATTTT.